This T cell receptor (beta chain) came from a study of blood T cell repertoires in COVID-19. Overall study: Donors in the United States, Italy and Spain gave samples during acute or convalescent COVID-19. Sample material is recorded as cDNA or gDNA derived from T cells, B-cell-depleted T cells, or PBMCs.

This CDR3 region has 15 residues. Germline CDR1 and CDR2: KGHSH and LQKENI. The V and J ends lost 3 bases and 3 bases, in that order; junction bases with no gene match: 3. Followed longitudinally, the Seattle patients had been enrolled during active infection. As processed by the authors: Estimates of nucleated cell counts were drawn from the amplification of reference gene primers. Generated by immunoSEQ multiplex PCR, the TCRdb table keeps only in-frame clones and is missing some. V and J calls and clone size are given by that table; D and trimming were obtained from the DNA. Here the sample spans more than 200,000 clones, 85% to 90% being singletons.

The sequence was collected from a young man with COVID-19, enrolled during active disease. The chain employs TRBV18 and TRBJ1-2; 11 positions agree with TRBD1. The source material was peripheral blood. The CDR3 DNA sequence: TGTGCCAGCTCACCCACGGGACAGGGGGACTATGGCTACACCTTC. Its translation: CASSPTGQGDYGYTF.